The clone carrying this T cell receptor beta chain showed up just once. Antigen specificity is unknown. Each CDR3 protein is one row after TCRdb ran MiXCR on the 5' RACE reads. The sample holds about 390,000 distinct CDR3 sequences, 21% seen once. The data are from a study of T-cell memory formation after mild COVID-19. General study points: The study found balanced CD4/CD8 in clones contracting day 15 to 85 and a CD4+ lean in later expanders.

The germline V and J ends were trimmed by 2 bases and 4 bases, with 8 bases remaining between them. The germline gives CDR1 SEHNR, CDR2 FQNEAQ (reference sequence). The CDR3 is 13 residues long. V and J are TRBV7-9 and TRBJ1-2; D is uncertain. The TCR comes from an adult woman who had mild COVID-19 (a few samples of this study predate the infection). Cell type and time point are not known. The sequencing input was PBMCs or a T cell subset sorted from them (not recorded which). The CDR3 spells CASSLSPTYGYTF. CDR3 DNA sequence: TGTGCCAGCAGCTTAAGCCCGACCTATGGCTACACCTTC.